This T cell receptor (beta chain) was documented in a study of blood T cell repertoires in COVID-19. The overall study: Donors in the United States, Italy and Spain gave samples during acute or convalescent COVID-19. Sources were T cells, B-cell-depleted T cells, or PBMCs; the material itself was cDNA or gDNA.

Under the authors' procedure: Estimated nucleated cell counts came from reference gene primer amplification. Repertoires were generated with immunoSEQ multiplex PCR, while TCRdb's copy carries only in-frame clones and drops some. V and J calls and clone size are those listed in that table; D and trimming were worked out from the DNA. The data show 150,000 to 200,000 clones, over 75% seen once. Germline CDR1 reads SGHNT; CDR2 reads YENEEA. The CDR3 has 15 amino acids. Trimming removed 1 base at V and 2 bases at J, with 11 bases between. This TCR was recovered from a man aged 55 to 69 who had recovered from COVID-19. The sample taken for sequencing was peripheral blood. The chain carries TRBV11-3 and TRBJ2-5, with unresolved D. DNA for the CDR3: TGTGCCAGCAGCTTAGGGCAATACCAACAAGAGACCCAGTACTTC. Translating it yields CASSLGQYQQETQYF.